Following are 22 T cell receptor beta chains from one sample sequenced in a study of blood T cell repertoires in COVID-19. Sequencing was performed with immunoSEQ multiplex PCR; in TCRdb, only in-frame clones are kept and a portion is missing. The data hold under 200,000 clones, with roughly 89% observed a single time. Sequencing was done on a sample of peripheral blood. These receptors all come from a woman aged 70-85 years with COVID-19, enrolled during active disease.

A remark on this clone: Other DNA sequences in this specimen translate into the identical CDR3. CDR3 sequence reads: CASSLLSSPLHF. The CDR3 DNA reads as TGTGCCAGCAGCTTGTTATCCTCACCCCTCCACTTT. The chain employs TRBV5-4 and TRBJ1-6, with unresolved D. The germline V and J ends were trimmed by 1 base and 10 bases, with 6 bases remaining between them. Germline loops: CDR1 SGHNT, CDR2 YYREEE (reference sequence). The CDR3 has 12 residues.

CDR3 in DNA: TGCGCCAGCAGCTTGAGGCAGGGGGCGGGCAATGAGCAGTTCTTC. Amino acids: CASSLRQGAGNEQFF. The chain carries TRBV5-1 and TRBJ2-1; 8 bases align to TRBD1. The CDR3 loop spans 15 amino acids. The germline CDR1 and CDR2 sequences are SGHRS and YFSETQ. Germline trimming cut 1 base from V and 6 bases from J; bases unmatched to any gene: 6.

The chain uses TRBV5-1 and TRBJ2-7; D is uncertain. Germline V gives CDR1 SGHRS, CDR2 YFSETQ. The germline V and J ends were trimmed by 2 bases and 2 bases, with 11 bases remaining between them. The CDR3 loop spans 14 amino acids. The CDR3 loop is CASSLVSLTYEQYF. CDR3 nucleotide sequence: TGCGCCAGCAGCTTAGTGTCGCTAACCTACGAGCAGTACTTC.

This chain uses TRBV7-9 with TRBJ2-2, with D perhaps matching TRBD1 (6 bases). V lost 6 bases and J 3 bases, leaving 11 bases between the germline ends. The CDR3 length is 14 residues. CDR1 is SEHNR and CDR2 is FQNEAQ in the germline V gene (reference sequence). The CDR3 loop is CASSYNRDTGELFF. The DNA of the CDR3 is TGTGCCAGCAGTTACAACAGGGACACCGGGGAGCTGTTTTTT.

The chain couples TRBV5-6 to TRBJ1-3; the D gene is possibly TRBD1 (5 bases). From germline, CDR1 is SGHDT and CDR2 YYEEEE. V lost 3 bases to trimming and J lost 1 base, with 14 bases between them. The CDR3 has 16 residues. CDR3 DNA sequence: TGTGCCAGCAGCTCCATCGGGGGTACTTCTGGAAACACCATATATTTT. As protein: CASSSIGGTSGNTIYF.

The J gene is TRBJ1-3, the V gene TRBV19, with D unclear. The CDR3 loop spans 16 amino acids. Germline CDR1 reads LNHDA; CDR2 reads SQIVND (reference sequence). V was cut by 5 bases and J by 0 bases, with 14 bases left in between. This CDR3 reads CASSAGRPSSGNTIYF. The DNA of the CDR3 is TGTGCCAGTAGTGCGGGTCGTCCTAGCTCTGGAAACACCATATATTTT.

The rearrangement joins TRBV11-2 to TRBJ1-3; maybe TRBD1 (6 bases). The V end was cut by 6 bases, the J end by 3 bases, with 15 bases between. This CDR3 contains 15 residues. Germline loops: CDR1 SGHAT, CDR2 FQNNGV. CDR3 sequence: CASSQTGSRGNTIYF. CDR3 coding DNA: TGTGCCAGCAGTCAAACAGGGTCCCGTGGAAACACCATATATTTT.

This clone showed up just a few times. The chain joins TRBV7-9 to TRBJ1-2, with 7 bases aligning to TRBD1. CDR1 and CDR2 (germline): SEHNR, FQNEAQ (reference sequence). There are 13 residues in the CDR3. The V and J ends lost 0 bases and 6 bases, in that order; junction bases with no gene match: 1. The CDR3 coding sequence is TGTGCCAGCAGCTTAGCGACAGGGAATGGCTACACCTTC. It translates to CASSLATGNGYTF.

This clone was found once. The identical CDR3 is also encoded by other nucleotide sequences in the sample. The V call is TRBV9, the J call TRBJ1-5; 7 nucleotides agree with TRBD1. The CDR3 sequence is 13 residues long. V was pared by 0 bases and J by 7 bases, with 1 base of the junction left unmatched. Germline CDR1 SGDLS, CDR2 YYNGEE. CDR3 sequence reads: CASSVGDSQPQHF. The CDR3 DNA reads TGTGCCAGCAGCGTAGGGGACAGCCAGCCCCAGCATTTT.

This chain connects TRBV15 to TRBJ2-7; D ambiguous. V dropped 0 bases and J dropped 6 bases, with 9 bases sitting between them. Germline-derived CDR1 and CDR2 are LNHNV and YYDKDF (reference sequence). The CDR3 is made up of 13 amino acids. The chain's CDR3 is CATSRDELGEQYF. The CDR3 DNA reads TGTGCCACCAGCAGAGATGAGCTTGGCGAGCAGTACTTC. Full variable domain (missing parts from reference TRBV15 and TRBJ2-7): DAMVIQNPRYQVTQFGKPVTLSCSQTLNHNVMYWYQQKSSQAPKLLFHYYDKDFNNEADTPDNFQSRRPNTSFCFLDIRSPGLGDTAMYLCATSRDELGEQYFGPGTRLTVT.

The rearrangement uses TRBV19 and TRBJ1-6; D gene unclear. The CDR3 has 13 amino acids. V was clipped by 6 bases and J by 5 bases, with 8 bases between them. Germline assignment: CDR1 LNHDA and CDR2 SQIVND (reference sequence). CDR3 nucleotide sequence: TGTGCCAGTAGGATACAGAATAATTCACCCCTCCACTTT. The encoded protein is CASRIQNNSPLHF. The variable domain in full, with the rest retrieved from reference TRBV19 and TRBJ1-6, is DGGITQSPKYLFRKEGQNVTLSCEQNLNHDAMYWYRQDPGQGLRLIYYSQIVNDFQKGDIAEGYSVSREKKESFPLTVTSAQKNPTAFYLCASRIQNNSPLHFGNGTRLTVT.

J is TRBJ2-2 and V is TRBV30; D is possibly TRBD1 (6 bases). CDR1 and CDR2 (germline): GTSNPN, SVGIG (reference sequence). V gave up 3 bases and J gave up 0 bases, with 11 bases separating them. This CDR3 has 15 amino acids. This CDR3 is CAWRTGQSNTGELFF. The DNA for the CDR3 is TGTGCCTGGAGGACCGGACAGTCGAACACCGGGGAGCTGTTTTTT.

In its sample, this clone was seen a few times. This chain joins TRBV5-4 and TRBJ1-1; possibly TRBD1 for D (5 bases). The germline gives CDR1 SGHNT, CDR2 YYREEE (reference sequence). V gave up 0 bases and J gave up 0 bases, with 9 bases separating them. The CDR3 is 15 amino acids. The CDR3 bases are TGTGCCAGCAGCTTGGCAGGGAACATGAACACTGAAGCTTTCTTT. It encodes CASSLAGNMNTEAFF.

The CDR3 nucleotides read TGTGCCAGCAGCCCCAGCAGCGGGGGCTACAATGAGCAGTTCTTC. This codes for CASSPSSGGYNEQFF. The chain links TRBV7-9 to TRBJ2-1; 8 bases match TRBD2. Germline V lookup: CDR1 SEHNR, CDR2 FQNEAQ (reference sequence). The CDR3 is 15 residues long. The ends lost 5 bases at V and 3 bases at J; junction bases unmatched: 6.

This clone was counted once. V usage is TRBV18 and J usage is TRBJ1-1, with 9 bases fitting TRBD1. This CDR3 has 16 residues. V dropped 3 bases and J dropped 2; count of bases not matched to a gene: 7. Germline V CDR1 and CDR2: KGHSH, LQKENI. CDR3 in amino acids: CASSPAGQGTNTEAFF. DNA for the CDR3: TGTGCCAGCTCACCGGCCGGACAGGGGACTAACACTGAAGCTTTCTTT.

The rearrangement uses TRBV14 and TRBJ2-4; 8 positions agree with TRBD1. Germline V lookup: CDR1 SGHDN, CDR2 FVKESK. V shed 6 bases and J 4 bases; nucleotides not matched to a gene: 11. The CDR3 runs to 16 residues. Written as DNA, the CDR3 is TGTGCCAGCAGTCCAAATCCCGGGACAGGAAAAAACATTCAGTACTTC. Amino acids: CASSPNPGTGKNIQYF.

V usage is TRBV14 and J usage is TRBJ2-3; possibly TRBD1 for D (5 bases). This CDR3 region has 15 residues. V was trimmed by 1 base and J by 3 bases, leaving 11 bases between them. CDR1 is SGHDN and CDR2 is FVKESK in the germline V gene. The CDR3 DNA reads TGTGCCAGCAGCCAAGCAGTCGCAGGGACAGATACGCAGTATTTT. It is translated as CASSQAVAGTDTQYF.

The chain has TRBV6-5 and TRBJ1-2, with D possibly matching TRBD1 (6 bases). V was pared by 6 bases and J by 4 bases, with 18 bases between. The CDR3 is 15 residues long. CDR1 is MNHEY, CDR2 SVGAGI, per germline. Here the CDR3 reads CASRRGIGTIYGYTF. The CDR3 nucleotides read TGTGCCAGCAGGAGAGGTATAGGGACAATCTATGGCTACACCTTC.

The chain employs TRBV13 and TRBJ2-1; 8 bases line up with TRBD2. Germline loops: CDR1 PRHDT, CDR2 FYEKMQ (reference sequence). After removal of 3 bases from V and 9 bases from J, the junction contained 10 bases not matched to a gene. CDR3 size: 15 residues. CDR3 sequence (DNA): TGTGCCAGCAGCTTTCGGGGGGGCCGGTTGGGTGAGCAGTTCTTC. Protein sequence: CASSFRGGRLGEQFF.

The V and J genes are TRBV5-6 and TRBJ2-7; perhaps TRBD1 as D (5 bases). Germline CDR1 and CDR2: SGHDT and YYEEEE. This CDR3 has 12 amino acids. Trimming took off 3 bases at V and 5 bases at J, with 9 bases between the two ends. In DNA, the CDR3 is TGTGCCAGCAGCTCCAGGGTCCACGAGCAGTACTTC. Its protein is CASSSRVHEQYF.

The rearrangement links TRBV5-1 to TRBJ1-2; D call uncertain. CDR3 length equals 12 residues. The germline CDR1 and CDR2 sequences are SGHRS and YFSETQ. With 0 bases removed from V and 6 bases from J, the gap between germline ends came to 6 bases. The CDR3 sequence: CASSLVGDGYTF. In nucleotides, the CDR3 is TGCGCCAGCAGCTTGGTAGGAGATGGCTACACCTTC.

The chain uses TRBV7-2 and TRBJ1-6; D unresolved. This CDR3 region has 14 residues. Trimming left V 8 bases short and J 5 bases short, with 13 bases between. Germline assignment: CDR1 SGHTA and CDR2 FQGNSA. DNA for the CDR3: TGTGCCAGCTCCCTCAGGCAAAATAATTCACCCCTCCACTTT. This codes for CASSLRQNNSPLHF.